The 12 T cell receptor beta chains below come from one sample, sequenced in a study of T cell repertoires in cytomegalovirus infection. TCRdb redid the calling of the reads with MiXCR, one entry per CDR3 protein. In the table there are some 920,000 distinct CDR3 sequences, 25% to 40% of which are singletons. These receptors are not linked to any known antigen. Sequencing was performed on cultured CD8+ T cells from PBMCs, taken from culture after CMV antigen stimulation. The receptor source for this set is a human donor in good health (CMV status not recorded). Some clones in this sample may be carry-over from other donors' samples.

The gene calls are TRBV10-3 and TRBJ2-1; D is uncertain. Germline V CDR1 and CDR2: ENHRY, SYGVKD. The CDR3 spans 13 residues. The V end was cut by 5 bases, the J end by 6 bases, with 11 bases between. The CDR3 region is CAISSPSPNEQFF. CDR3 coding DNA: TGTGCCATCAGTTCCCCTAGTCCCAATGAGCAGTTCTTC.

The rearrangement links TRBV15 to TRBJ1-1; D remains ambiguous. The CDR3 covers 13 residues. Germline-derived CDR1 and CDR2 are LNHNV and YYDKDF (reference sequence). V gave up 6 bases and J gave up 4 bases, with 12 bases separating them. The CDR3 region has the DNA TGTGCCACCAGTCTCGGGGTCAGCACTGAAGCTTTCTTT. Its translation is CATSLGVSTEAFF.

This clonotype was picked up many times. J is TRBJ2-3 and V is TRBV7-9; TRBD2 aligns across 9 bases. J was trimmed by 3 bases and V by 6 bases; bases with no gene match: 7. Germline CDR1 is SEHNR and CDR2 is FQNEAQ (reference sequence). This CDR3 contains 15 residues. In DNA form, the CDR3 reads TGTGCCAGCAGTCAGAGCGGGGGGCCGACAGATACGCAGTATTTT. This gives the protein CASSQSGGPTDTQYF.

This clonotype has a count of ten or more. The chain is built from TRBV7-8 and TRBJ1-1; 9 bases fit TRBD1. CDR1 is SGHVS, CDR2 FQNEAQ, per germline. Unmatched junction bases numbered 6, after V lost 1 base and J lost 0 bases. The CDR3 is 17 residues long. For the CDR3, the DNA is TGTGCCAGCAGCTTAGAACAGGGGGCGGGGATGAACACTGAAGCTTTCTTT. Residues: CASSLEQGAGMNTEAFF. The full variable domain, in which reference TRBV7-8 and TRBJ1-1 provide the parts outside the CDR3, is GAGVSQSPRYKVAKRGQDVALRCDPISGHVSLFWYQQALGQGPEFLTYFQNEAQLDKSGLPSDRFFAERPEGSVSTLKIQRTQQEDSAVYLCASSLEQGAGMNTEAFFGQGTRLTVV.

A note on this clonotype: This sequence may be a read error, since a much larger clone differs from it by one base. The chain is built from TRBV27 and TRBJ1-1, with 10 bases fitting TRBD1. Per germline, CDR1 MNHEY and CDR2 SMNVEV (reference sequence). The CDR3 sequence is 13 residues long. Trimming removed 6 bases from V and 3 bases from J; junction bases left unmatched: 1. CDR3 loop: CASRGQGHTEAFF. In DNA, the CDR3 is TGTGCCAGCAGGGGACAGGGGCACACTGAAGCTTTCTTT.

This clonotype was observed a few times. This chain's CDR3 is CASSPYSTDTQYF. For the CDR3, the DNA is TGTGCCAGCAGTCCCTATAGCACAGATACGCAGTATTTT. The chain carries TRBV12-3 or TRBV12-4 and TRBJ2-3; no reliable D call. This CDR3 region has 13 residues. Between the trimmed V and J ends, which lost 5 bases and 0 bases, there was a span of 6 bases.

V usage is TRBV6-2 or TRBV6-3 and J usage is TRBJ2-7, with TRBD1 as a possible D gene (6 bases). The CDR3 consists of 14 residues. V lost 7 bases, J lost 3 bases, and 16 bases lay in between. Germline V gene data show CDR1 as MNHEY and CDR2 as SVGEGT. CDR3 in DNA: TGTGCCAGCACCCCGGACAGAGTGGACTACGAGCAGTACTTC. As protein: CASTPDRVDYEQYF.

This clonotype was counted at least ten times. The CDR3 loop is CASSLAVRKETQYF. The DNA for the CDR3 is TGTGCCAGCAGCTTAGCTGTGAGAAAAGAGACCCAGTACTTC. The chain has TRBV7-2 and TRBJ2-5; no clear D gene. Germline loops: CDR1 SGHTA, CDR2 FQGNSA. V lost 0 bases, J lost 3 bases, and 8 bases lay in between. CDR3 length: 14 amino acids.

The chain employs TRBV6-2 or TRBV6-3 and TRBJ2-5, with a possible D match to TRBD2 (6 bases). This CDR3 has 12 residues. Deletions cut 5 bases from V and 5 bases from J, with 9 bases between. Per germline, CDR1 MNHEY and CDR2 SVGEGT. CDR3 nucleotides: TGTGCCAGCAGTGGGACTTCGGAGACCCAGTACTTC. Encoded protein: CASSGTSETQYF.

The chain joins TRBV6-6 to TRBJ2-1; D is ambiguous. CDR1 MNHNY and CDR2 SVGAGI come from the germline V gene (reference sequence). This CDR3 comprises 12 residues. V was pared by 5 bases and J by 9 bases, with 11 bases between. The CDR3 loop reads CASSDRYREQFF. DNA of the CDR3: TGTGCCAGCAGTGACCGGTACCGTGAGCAGTTCTTC.

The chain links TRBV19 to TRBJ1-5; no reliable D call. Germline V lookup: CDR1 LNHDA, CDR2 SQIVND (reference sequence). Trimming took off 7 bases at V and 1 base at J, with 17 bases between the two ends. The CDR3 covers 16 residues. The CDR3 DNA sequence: TGTGCCAGTATCCGCTCTGAGGGCCCAAGCAATCAGCCCCAGCATTTT. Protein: CASIRSEGPSNQPQHF.

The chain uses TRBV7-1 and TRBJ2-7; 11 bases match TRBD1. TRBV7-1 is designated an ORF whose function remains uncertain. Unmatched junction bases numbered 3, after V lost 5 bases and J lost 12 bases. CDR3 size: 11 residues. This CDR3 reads CASSGTGGPYV. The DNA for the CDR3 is TGTGCCAGCAGCGGGACAGGGGGGCCGTACGTC.